This T cell receptor beta chain stems from a study of identical twins. J was trimmed by 11 bases and V by 8 bases; bases with no gene match: 5. Germline CDR1 DFQATT, CDR2 SNEGSKA (reference sequence). The CDR3 is 10 residues long. Unique molecular identifiers were present on the cDNA, and a universal primer site came from template switching. TCRdb reprocessed the 5' RACE reads via MiXCR and lists one record per CDR3 protein. In the table there are about 190,000 distinct CDR3 sequences, 15% of which are singletons. These data were likewise used in another study, on T cells expressing NK-cell markers. From that second work: Investigators obtained TCR beta repertoires from sorted CD3+CD56+NKG2C+, CD3+CD56+NKG2C- and CD3+CD56-NKG2C+ T cells. Expanded NKG2C+ T cell clones were not confirmed as HCMV-specific.

The chain uses TRBV20-1 and TRBJ2-1; 8 positions agree with TRBD2. Sequenced input: CD8+ T cells sorted from blood. The receptor was derived from a woman between 18 and 30 years old in good health. The CDR3 sequence is CSTTSGQQFF. The CDR3 DNA sequence: TGCAGTACTACTAGCGGACAGCAGTTCTTC.